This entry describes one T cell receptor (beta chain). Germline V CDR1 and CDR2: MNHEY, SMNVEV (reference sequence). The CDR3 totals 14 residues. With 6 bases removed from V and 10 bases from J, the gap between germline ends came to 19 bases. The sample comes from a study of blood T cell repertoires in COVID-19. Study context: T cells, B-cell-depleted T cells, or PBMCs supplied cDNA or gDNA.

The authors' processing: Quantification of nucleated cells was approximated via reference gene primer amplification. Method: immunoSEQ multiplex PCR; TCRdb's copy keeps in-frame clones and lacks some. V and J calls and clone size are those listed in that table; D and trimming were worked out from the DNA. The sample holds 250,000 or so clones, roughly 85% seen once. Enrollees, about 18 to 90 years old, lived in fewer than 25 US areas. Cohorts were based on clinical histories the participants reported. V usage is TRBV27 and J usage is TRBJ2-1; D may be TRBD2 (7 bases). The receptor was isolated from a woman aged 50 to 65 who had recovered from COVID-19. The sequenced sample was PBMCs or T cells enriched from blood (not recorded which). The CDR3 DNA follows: TGTGCCAGCAGCTTAGGACAAGGGGGGGAGGAGCAGTTCTTC. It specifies CASSLGQGGEEQFF.